This TCR beta chain was obtained from a study of shared clonotypes between healthy human individuals. The study, taken as a whole, reports: Only blood was sampled, and tissue TCR repertoires likely differ from blood ones. Naive subsets generally had larger estimated richness than memory subsets.

Of note for this clone: Antigen: not known.

Participating donors were healthy, HIV-negative adults free of recent acute infections or vaccinations. Investigators spread the genomic DNA of each subset evenly over several immunoSEQ plates. Sequencing was performed with immunoSEQ multiplex PCR; in TCRdb, only in-frame clones are kept and a portion is missing. The sample records around 1.5 million clones, 95% to 99% being singletons. This CDR3 is 14 amino acids long. The germline V gene has CDR1 SGHTA and CDR2 FQGNSA. Trimming removed 3 bases from V and 1 base from J, with 9 bases in between. The receptor was isolated from a man aged 25-45 years in good health. The sequencing input was naive CD4+ T cells sorted from blood. The sample's subset: CD45RA+ positively selected. The V call is TRBV7-2, the J call TRBJ1-1, with TRBD1 as a possible D gene (5 bases). CDR3 DNA sequence: TGTGCCAGCAGCTTCATCGGGGGGAACACTGAAGCTTTCTTT. Its translation: CASSFIGGNTEAFF.